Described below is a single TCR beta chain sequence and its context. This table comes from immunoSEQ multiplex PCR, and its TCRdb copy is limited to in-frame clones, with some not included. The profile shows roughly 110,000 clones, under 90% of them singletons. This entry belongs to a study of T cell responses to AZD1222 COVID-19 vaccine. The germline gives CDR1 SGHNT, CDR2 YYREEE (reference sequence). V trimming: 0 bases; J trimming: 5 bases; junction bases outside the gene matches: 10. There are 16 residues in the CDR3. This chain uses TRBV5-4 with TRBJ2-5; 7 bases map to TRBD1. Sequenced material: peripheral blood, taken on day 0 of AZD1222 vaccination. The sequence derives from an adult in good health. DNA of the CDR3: TGTGCCAGCAGCTTGGCCAAGGGGGCCGTAGGGGAGACCCAGTACTTC. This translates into CASSLAKGAVGETQYF.